This TCR beta chain was sequenced during a study of blood T cell repertoires in COVID-19. About the research overall: From the United States, Italy and Spain came samples of acute and convalescent COVID-19. T cells, B-cell-depleted T cells, or PBMCs supplied cDNA or gDNA.

In the original workflow: By means of reference gene primer amplification, nucleated cell counts were estimated. Sequenced by immunoSEQ multiplex PCR; TCRdb stores in-frame clones only, minus some. D and trimming were read from the DNA, whereas the V and J calls and clone size are those reported in that table. The profile shows some 68,000 clones, approximately 90% of them singletons. Germline V CDR1 and CDR2: KGHSH, LQKENI. The CDR3 loop spans 17 amino acids. V lost 4 bases, J lost 0 bases, and 16 bases lay in between. The V and J genes are TRBV18 and TRBJ1-3; D perhaps matches TRBD1 (5 bases). The sequenced sample was peripheral blood. The TCR comes from a man aged 50 to 59 with acute or convalescent COVID-19. CDR3 protein: CASSLSTQAHSGNTIYF. The CDR3 DNA sequence: TGTGCCAGCTCACTCAGTACACAGGCCCACTCTGGAAACACCATATATTTT. Combining the CDR3 with reference TRBV18 and TRBJ1-3 gives the whole variable domain NAGVMQNPRHLVRRRGQEARLRCSPMKGHSHVYWYRQLPEEGLKFMVYLQKENIIDESGMPKERFSAEFPKEGPSILRIQQVVRGDSAAYFCASSLSTQAHSGNTIYFGEGSWLTVV.